This TCR beta chain was identified in a study of T cell responses to AZD1222 COVID-19 vaccine. TCRdb keeps only in-frame clones here, not all; method: immunoSEQ multiplex PCR. The sample contains 100,000 to 150,000 clones, approximately 87% of which appear only once. V was clipped by 3 bases and J by 2 bases, with 3 bases between them. Germline values: CDR1 SGHTS, CDR2 YDEGEE. The CDR3 loop spans 11 amino acids. Sequenced here: peripheral blood, sampled on day 0 of AZD1222 vaccination. The chain recombines TRBV5-8 with TRBJ2-7; unclear D gene. The TCR was taken from an adult in good health. The CDR3 sequence: CASSSPYEQYF. The CDR3 region has the DNA TGTGCCAGCAGCTCCCCCTACGAGCAGTACTTC.